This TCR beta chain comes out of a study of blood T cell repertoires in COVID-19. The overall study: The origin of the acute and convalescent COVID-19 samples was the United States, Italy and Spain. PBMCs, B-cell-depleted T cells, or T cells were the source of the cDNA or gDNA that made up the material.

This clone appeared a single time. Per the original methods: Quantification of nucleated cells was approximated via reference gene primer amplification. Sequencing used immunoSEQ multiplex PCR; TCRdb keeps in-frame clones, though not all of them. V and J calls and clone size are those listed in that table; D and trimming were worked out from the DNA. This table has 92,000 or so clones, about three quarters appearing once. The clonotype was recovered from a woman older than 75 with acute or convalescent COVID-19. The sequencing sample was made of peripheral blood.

The CDR3 here is CASSRLAVETQYF. As DNA, the CDR3 is TGTGCCAGCTCACGCCTAGCTGTCGAGACCCAGTACTTC. The genes are TRBV18 and TRBJ2-5; weak D call: TRBD2 (5 bases). Trimming cost V 4 bases and J 5 bases, with 11 bases left between them. CDR3 length equals 13 residues. Germline V gives CDR1 KGHSH, CDR2 LQKENI. Full variable domain (rest looked up from reference TRBV18 and TRBJ2-5): NAGVMQNPRHLVRRRGQEARLRCSPMKGHSHVYWYRQLPEEGLKFMVYLQKENIIDESGMPKERFSAEFPKEGPSILRIQQVVRGDSAAYFCASSRLAVETQYFGPGTRLLVL.